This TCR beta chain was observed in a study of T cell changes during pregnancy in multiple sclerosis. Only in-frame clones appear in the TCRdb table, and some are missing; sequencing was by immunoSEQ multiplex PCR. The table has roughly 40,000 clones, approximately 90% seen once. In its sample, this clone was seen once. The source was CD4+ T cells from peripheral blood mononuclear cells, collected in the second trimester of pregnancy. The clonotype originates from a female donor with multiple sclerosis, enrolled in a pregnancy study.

The CDR3 nucleotides read TGTGCCAGCAGTGATATGGGCAGGTCGAACACTGAAGCTTTCTTT. This sequence encodes CASSDMGRSNTEAFF. The chain combines TRBV25-1 with TRBJ1-1, with no clear D. The length of the CDR3 is 15 residues. CDR1 and CDR2 (germline): MGHDK, SYGVNS. V lost 3 bases to trimming and J lost 1 base, with 12 bases between them. The whole variable domain, remainder taken from reference TRBV25-1 and TRBJ1-1, is EADIYQTPRYLVIGTGKKITLECSQTMGHDKMYWYQQDPGMELHLIHYSYGVNSTEKGDLSSESTVSRIRTEHFPLTLESARPSHTSQYLCASSDMGRSNTEAFFGQGTRLTVV.